A selection of T cell receptor beta chains follows, all from one sample in a study of blood T cell repertoires in COVID-19. Sequencing was performed with immunoSEQ multiplex PCR; in TCRdb, only in-frame clones are kept and a portion is missing. The table lists some 230,000 clones, roughly four fifths of them singletons, with approximately 8% in the top ten. The sample comprised peripheral blood. These receptors all stem from an elderly woman with COVID-19, enrolled during active disease. The CDR3 runs from the conserved cysteine through the conserved F or W. A D gene is named only where the DNA matches it firmly. For some rows the clone size is stated as once, few or many, or as a class when expanded; others skip it.

j_call	d_call	clone_size	v_call	cdr3_nt	cdr3_aa
TRBJ2-1	TRBD2	NA	TRBV19	TGTGCCAGTAGTAACTGGGCTAGCGGGAGGTATGAGCAGTTCTTC	CASSNWASGRYEQFF
TRBJ1-1	NA	NA	TRBV12-3/TRBV12-4	TGTGCCACCGTGAGGCAGATGAACACTGAAGCTTTCTTT	CATVRQMNTEAFF
TRBJ2-1	TRBD2	NA	TRBV24-1	TGTGCCACCAGTGATACTAGCGGGAGCTCCTACAATGAGCAGTTCTTC	CATSDTSGSSYNEQFF
TRBJ1-6	NA	NA	TRBV5-4	TGTGCCAGCAGCTTGGCCGGGGGAGATTCACCCCTCCACTTT	CASSLAGGDSPLHF
TRBJ2-7	TRBD2	NA	TRBV2	TGTGCCAGTAGGACTAGCGGGGGGCCCCTCGAGCAGTACTTC	CASRTSGGPLEQYF
TRBJ1-1	NA	NA	TRBV5-1	TGCGCCAGCAGCTCCCCACTCTCGAACACTGAAGCTTTCTTT	CASSSPLSNTEAFF
TRBJ2-2	NA	NA	TRBV7-9	TGTGCCAGCAGCTTAGCTTCCCCCGGGGTCGGGGAGCTGTTTTTT	CASSLASPGVGELFF
TRBJ2-5	NA	NA	TRBV5-5	TGTGCCAGCAGCCGCCAGTACGAAGAGACCCAGTACTTC	CASSRQYEETQYF
TRBJ1-2	TRBD1	NA	TRBV3-1/TRBV3-2	TGTGCCAGCAGACATGAACGCGACAGGGGTAGGGTTCACTATGGCTACACCTTC	CASRHERDRGRVHYGYTF
TRBJ1-3	NA	NA	TRBV30	TGTGCCTGGAGTGTGGCGGCCCGCGGCACCATATATTTT	CAWSVAARGTIYF
TRBJ2-2	NA	NA	TRBV11-3	TGTGCCAGCAGCCTAAACACCGGGGAGCTGTTTTTT	CASSLNTGELFF
TRBJ1-1	NA	NA	TRBV3-1/TRBV3-2	TGTGCCAGCAGCCAAGAGGGGGGATGGACTGAAGCTTTCTTT	CASSQEGGWTEAFF
TRBJ1-1	NA	NA	TRBV7-3	TGTGCCAGCAGCTTCGTAGCCGACACTGAAGCTTTCTTT	CASSFVADTEAFF
TRBJ2-2	NA	NA	TRBV7-2	TGTGCCAGCAGTTCTGATCCGGCCGGGGAGCTGTTTTTT	CASSSDPAGELFF
TRBJ1-2	NA	NA	TRBV28	TGTGCCAGCAGTTTTGGGACATTGGGAACCTATGGCTACACCTTC	CASSFGTLGTYGYTF
TRBJ1-2	TRBD1	NA	TRBV2	TGTGCCAGCAGGGAGGGGGCCGCTAATGGCTACACCTTC	CASREGAANGYTF
TRBJ1-6	TRBD1	few	TRBV7-9	TGTGCCAGCAGCACCCTGACAGGGCCAAATTCACCCCTCCACTTT	CASSTLTGPNSPLHF
TRBJ1-1	NA	few	TRBV29-1	TGCAGCGTTGTTGTTCGGGATCAAGCTTTCTTT	CSVVVRDQAFF
TRBJ1-2	NA	NA	TRBV28	TGTGCCAGCAGTTCAATAGAGGGGGGGCGCGGTGGCTACACCTTC	CASSSIEGGRGGYTF
TRBJ2-3	TRBD2	NA	TRBV3-1/TRBV3-2	TGTGCCAGCAGGGATAGCGGGACAGATACGCAGTATTTT	CASRDSGTDTQYF
TRBJ1-1	NA	NA	TRBV5-1	TGCGCCAGCAGCAGCACGGGGAACACTGAAGCTTTCTTT	CASSSTGNTEAFF
TRBJ1-4	TRBD1	NA	TRBV18	TGTGCCAGCTCACCCATGACAGGGGCTAATGAAAAACTGTTTTTT	CASSPMTGANEKLFF
TRBJ1-5	NA	few	TRBV2	TGTGCCAGCAGTGATTCTGAGGGCAATCAGCCCCAGCATTTT	CASSDSEGNQPQHF
TRBJ2-7	TRBD1	NA	TRBV5-6	TGTGCCAGCAGCTTGTTGGGGACAGCCTATGGGGACGAGCAGTACTTC	CASSLLGTAYGDEQYF
TRBJ2-3	TRBD2	NA	TRBV30	TGTGCCTGGAGCCCCTGGGCGGGGGGGCCGGGAGATACGCAGTATTTT	CAWSPWAGGPGDTQYF
TRBJ2-1	TRBD2	NA	TRBV5-1	TGCGCCAGCAGCAAACTAGCGAGCTCCTACAATGAGCAGTTCTTC	CASSKLASSYNEQFF
TRBJ2-1	TRBD2	NA	TRBV6-5	TGTGCCAGCAGGGGCGGGACTAGCGGGAGGGTTGAGCAGTTCTTC	CASRGGTSGRVEQFF
TRBJ1-3	NA	few	TRBV7-2	TGTGCCAGCAGCTCAGGCATATCTGGAAACACCATATATTTT	CASSSGISGNTIYF
TRBJ2-1	NA	few	TRBV7-9	TGTGCCAGCAAGTACTCTAGCGCCCGAGGGCAGTTCTTC	CASKYSSARGQFF
TRBJ2-1	NA	NA	TRBV18	TGTGCCAGCTCACCGGGAGTCTCCTACAATGAGCAGTTCTTC	CASSPGVSYNEQFF
TRBJ1-5	TRBD1	few	TRBV14	TGTGCCAGCAGCAGGACAGGGGGAAATCAGCCCCAGCATTTT	CASSRTGGNQPQHF
TRBJ2-2	TRBD1	many	TRBV7-2	TGTGCCAGCAGCTGGACAGGGACCGGGGAGCTGTTTTTT	CASSWTGTGELFF
TRBJ2-7	TRBD1	NA	TRBV5-1	TGCGCCAGCAGCTCCACCGGGACAGGACTCCTAGACGAGCAGTACTTC	CASSSTGTGLLDEQYF
TRBJ1-5	NA	NA	TRBV27	TGTGCCAGCGGAACATCTATGGGGCGTCAGCCCCAGCATTTT	CASGTSMGRQPQHF
TRBJ2-2	NA	NA	TRBV24-1	TGTGCCACCAGTGACCCGACAGGCTCCACCGGGGAGCTGTTTTTT	CATSDPTGSTGELFF
TRBJ1-4	NA	once	TRBV29-1	TGCAGCGCTGAACAGGGTCCAAATGAAAAACTGTTTTTT	CSAEQGPNEKLFF
TRBJ1-2	NA	NA	TRBV3-1/TRBV3-2	TGTGCCAGCAGCCCCCGGTTGGAGCTCTATGGCTACACCTTC	CASSPRLELYGYTF
TRBJ2-7	TRBD1	NA	TRBV18	TGTGCCAGCTCACCGAGCTTGGGGCAGGGGGCCTACGAGCAGTACTTC	CASSPSLGQGAYEQYF
TRBJ1-1	NA	NA	TRBV5-5	TGTGCCAGCAGCTTGCTCCAGGTGAACACTGAAGCTTTCTTT	CASSLLQVNTEAFF
TRBJ1-5	NA	NA	TRBV2	TGTGCCAGCAGTGAACAGGGCTTAGGCAATCAGCCCCAGCATTTT	CASSEQGLGNQPQHF
TRBJ2-5	TRBD2	NA	TRBV28	TGTGCCAGCCGCTCCGGGACTAGAAAAGAGACCCAGTACTTC	CASRSGTRKETQYF
TRBJ2-5	NA	NA	TRBV3-1/TRBV3-2	TGTGCCAGCAGCCAAACTGGTAGGGGCGAGACCCAGTACTTC	CASSQTGRGETQYF
TRBJ1-2	NA	NA	TRBV4-1	TGCGCCAGCAGCCTTTTGATCACTCATGGCTACACCTTC	CASSLLITHGYTF
TRBJ1-2	TRBD1	NA	TRBV19	TGTGCCAGTAGCCAAAGACAGGGAACTTATGGCTACACCTTC	CASSQRQGTYGYTF
TRBJ2-5	TRBD1	NA	TRBV3-1/TRBV3-2	TGTGCCAGCAGCCAAGTTGGGACAGGGCAAGAGACCCAGTACTTC	CASSQVGTGQETQYF
TRBJ2-1	TRBD1	NA	TRBV5-4	TGTGCCAGCAGCTTGGCGGGACAGGGGGTCGGGGAGCAGTTCTTC	CASSLAGQGVGEQFF